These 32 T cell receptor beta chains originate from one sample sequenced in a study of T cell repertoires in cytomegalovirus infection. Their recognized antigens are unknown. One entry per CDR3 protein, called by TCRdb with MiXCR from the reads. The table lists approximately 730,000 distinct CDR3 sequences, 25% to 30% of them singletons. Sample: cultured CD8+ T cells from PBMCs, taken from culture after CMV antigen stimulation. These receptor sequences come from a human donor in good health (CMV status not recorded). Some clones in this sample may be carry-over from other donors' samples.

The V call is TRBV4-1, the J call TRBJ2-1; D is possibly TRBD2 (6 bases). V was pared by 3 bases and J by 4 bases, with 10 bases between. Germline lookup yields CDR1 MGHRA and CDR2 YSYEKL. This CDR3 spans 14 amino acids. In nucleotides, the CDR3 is TGCGCCAGCAGCCAGCGGGACGCATACAATGAGCAGTTCTTC. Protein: CASSQRDAYNEQFF.

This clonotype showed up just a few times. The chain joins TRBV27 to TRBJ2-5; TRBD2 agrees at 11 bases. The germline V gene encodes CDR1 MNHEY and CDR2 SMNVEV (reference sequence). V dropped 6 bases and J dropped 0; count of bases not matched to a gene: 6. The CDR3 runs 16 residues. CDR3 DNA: TGTGCCAGCAGCCGACTAGCGGGGCCGTACCAAGAGACCCAGTACTTC. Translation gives CASSRLAGPYQETQYF.

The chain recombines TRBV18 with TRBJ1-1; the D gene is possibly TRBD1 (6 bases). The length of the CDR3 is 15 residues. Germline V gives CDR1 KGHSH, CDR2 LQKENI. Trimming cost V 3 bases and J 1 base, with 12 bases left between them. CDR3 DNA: TGTGCCAGCTCACCTTCCAAGACAGGGAACACTGAAGCTTTCTTT. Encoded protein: CASSPSKTGNTEAFF.

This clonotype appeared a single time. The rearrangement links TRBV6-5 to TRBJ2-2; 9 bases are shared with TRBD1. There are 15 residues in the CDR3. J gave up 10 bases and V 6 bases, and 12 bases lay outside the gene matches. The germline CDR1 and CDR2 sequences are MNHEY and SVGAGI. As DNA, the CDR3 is TGTGCCAGCAGCCGTGACAGGGGGGTGGAGAAGGAGCTGTTTTTT. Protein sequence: CASSRDRGVEKELFF.

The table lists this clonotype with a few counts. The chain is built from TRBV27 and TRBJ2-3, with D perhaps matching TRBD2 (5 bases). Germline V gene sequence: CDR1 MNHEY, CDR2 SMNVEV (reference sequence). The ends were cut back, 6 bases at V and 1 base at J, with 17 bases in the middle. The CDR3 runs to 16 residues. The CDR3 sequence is CASSLDYSHRTDTQYF. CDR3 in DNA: TGTGCCAGCAGCCTAGACTACTCCCATCGCACAGATACGCAGTATTTT.

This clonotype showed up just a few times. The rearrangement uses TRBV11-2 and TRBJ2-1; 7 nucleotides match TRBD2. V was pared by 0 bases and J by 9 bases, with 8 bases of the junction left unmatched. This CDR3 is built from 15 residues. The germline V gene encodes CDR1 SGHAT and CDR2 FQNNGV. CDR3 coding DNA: TGTGCCAGCAGCTTAGACTTTCGGGCGGGGGTTGAGCAGTTCTTC. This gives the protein CASSLDFRAGVEQFF.

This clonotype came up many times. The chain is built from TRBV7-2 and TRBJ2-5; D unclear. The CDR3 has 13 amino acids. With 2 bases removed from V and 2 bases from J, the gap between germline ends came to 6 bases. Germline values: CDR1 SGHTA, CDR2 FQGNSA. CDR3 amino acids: CASSLYPQETQYF. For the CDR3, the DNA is TGTGCCAGCAGCTTATACCCTCAAGAGACCCAGTACTTC.

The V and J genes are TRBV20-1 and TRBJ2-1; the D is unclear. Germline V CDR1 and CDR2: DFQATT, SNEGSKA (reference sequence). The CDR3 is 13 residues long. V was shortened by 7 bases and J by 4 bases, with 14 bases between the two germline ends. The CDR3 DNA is TGCAGTGGGACCACCTCTCGGTACAATGAGCAGTTCTTC. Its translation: CSGTTSRYNEQFF.

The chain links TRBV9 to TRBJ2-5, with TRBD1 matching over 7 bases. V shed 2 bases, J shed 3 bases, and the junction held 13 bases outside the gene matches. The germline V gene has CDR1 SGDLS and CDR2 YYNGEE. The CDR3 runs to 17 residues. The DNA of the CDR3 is TGTGCCAGCAGCGTCATAGGGACGGGACAGCTCGAAGAGACCCAGTACTTC. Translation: CASSVIGTGQLEETQYF.

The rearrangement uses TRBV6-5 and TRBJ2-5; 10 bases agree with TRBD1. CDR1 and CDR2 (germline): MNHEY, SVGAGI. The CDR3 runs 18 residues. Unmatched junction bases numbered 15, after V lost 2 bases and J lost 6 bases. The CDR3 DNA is TGTGCCAGCAGTTACACTGTTTTTCCCGGGACAGGGGAAAAGACCCAGTACTTC. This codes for CASSYTVFPGTGEKTQYF.

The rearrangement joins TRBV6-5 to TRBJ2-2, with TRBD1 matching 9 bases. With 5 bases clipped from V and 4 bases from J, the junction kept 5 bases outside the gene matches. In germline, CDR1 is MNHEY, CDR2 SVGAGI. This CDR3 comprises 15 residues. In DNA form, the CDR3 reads TGTGCCAGCAGTGAGGACAGGGGTTCCACCGGGGAGCTGTTTTTT. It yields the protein CASSEDRGSTGELFF.

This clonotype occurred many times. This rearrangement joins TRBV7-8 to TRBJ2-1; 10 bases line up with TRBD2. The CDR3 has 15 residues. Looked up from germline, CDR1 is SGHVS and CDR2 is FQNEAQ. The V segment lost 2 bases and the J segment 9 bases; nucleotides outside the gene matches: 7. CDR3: CASSLLGLAGAEQFF. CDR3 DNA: TGTGCCAGCAGCTTACTCGGGCTAGCGGGGGCTGAGCAGTTCTTC. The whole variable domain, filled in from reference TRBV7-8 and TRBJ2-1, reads GAGVSQSPRYKVAKRGQDVALRCDPISGHVSLFWYQQALGQGPEFLTYFQNEAQLDKSGLPSDRFFAERPEGSVSTLKIQRTQQEDSAVYLCASSLLGLAGAEQFFGPGTRLTVL.

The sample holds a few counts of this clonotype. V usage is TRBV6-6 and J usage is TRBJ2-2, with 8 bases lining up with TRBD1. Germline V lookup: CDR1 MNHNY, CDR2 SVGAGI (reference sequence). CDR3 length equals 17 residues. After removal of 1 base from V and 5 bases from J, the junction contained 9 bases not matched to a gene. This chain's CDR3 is CASSYFRQGLGTGELFF. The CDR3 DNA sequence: TGTGCCAGCAGTTACTTCCGACAGGGGCTGGGGACCGGGGAGCTGTTTTTT.

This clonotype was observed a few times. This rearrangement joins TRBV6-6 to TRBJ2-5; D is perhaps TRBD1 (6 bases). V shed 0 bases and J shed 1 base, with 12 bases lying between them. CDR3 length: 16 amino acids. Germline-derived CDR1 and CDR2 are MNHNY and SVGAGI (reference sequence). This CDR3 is CASSYSSSRGQETQYF. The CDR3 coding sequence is TGTGCCAGCAGTTACTCGAGTTCCAGGGGCCAAGAGACCCAGTACTTC.

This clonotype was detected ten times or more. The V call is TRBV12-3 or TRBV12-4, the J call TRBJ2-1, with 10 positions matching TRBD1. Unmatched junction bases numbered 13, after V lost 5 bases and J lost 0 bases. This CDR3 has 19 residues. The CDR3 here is CASSIRDRGRDFSYNEQFF. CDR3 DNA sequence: TGTGCCAGCAGTATTAGGGACAGGGGAAGGGATTTCTCCTACAATGAGCAGTTCTTC.

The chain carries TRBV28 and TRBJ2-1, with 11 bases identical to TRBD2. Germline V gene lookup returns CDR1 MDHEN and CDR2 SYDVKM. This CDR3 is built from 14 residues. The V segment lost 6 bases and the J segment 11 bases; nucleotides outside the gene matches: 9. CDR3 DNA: TGTGCCAGCAGCCTCCGGACTAGCGGGTGGAAGCAGTTCTTC. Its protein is CASSLRTSGWKQFF.

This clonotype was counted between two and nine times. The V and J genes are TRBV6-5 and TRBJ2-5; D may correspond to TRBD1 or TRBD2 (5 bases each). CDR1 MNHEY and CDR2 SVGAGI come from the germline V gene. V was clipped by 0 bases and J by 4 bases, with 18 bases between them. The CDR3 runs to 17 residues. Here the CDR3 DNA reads TGTGCCAGCAGTTACTCGCCTATCCCCCTTGGGGGAGAGACCCAGTACTTC. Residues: CASSYSPIPLGGETQYF.

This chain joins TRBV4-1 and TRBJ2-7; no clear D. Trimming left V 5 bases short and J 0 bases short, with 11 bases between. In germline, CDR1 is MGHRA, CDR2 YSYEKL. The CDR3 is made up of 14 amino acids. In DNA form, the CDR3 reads TGCGCCAGCAGCTACGCGCTAAACTCCTACGAGCAGTACTTC. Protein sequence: CASSYALNSYEQYF.

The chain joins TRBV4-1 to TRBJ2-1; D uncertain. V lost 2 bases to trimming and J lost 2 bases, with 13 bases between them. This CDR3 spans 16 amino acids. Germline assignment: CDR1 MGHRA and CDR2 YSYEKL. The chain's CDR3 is CASSQSFAPTYNEQFF. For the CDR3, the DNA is TGCGCCAGCAGCCAAAGTTTCGCCCCGACCTACAATGAGCAGTTCTTC.

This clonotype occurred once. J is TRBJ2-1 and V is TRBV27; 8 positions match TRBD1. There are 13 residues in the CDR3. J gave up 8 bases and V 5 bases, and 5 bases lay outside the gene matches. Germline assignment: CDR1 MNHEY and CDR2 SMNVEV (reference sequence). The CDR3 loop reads CASSRTGFHEQFF. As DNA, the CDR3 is TGTGCCAGCAGTCGGACAGGGTTTCATGAGCAGTTCTTC.

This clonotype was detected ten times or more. This chain's CDR3 is CASSLGSDTGELFF. Written as DNA, the CDR3 is TGTGCCAGCAGCCTTGGCTCGGACACCGGGGAGCTGTTTTTT. This chain joins TRBV12-3 or TRBV12-4 and TRBJ2-2; D is undetermined. There are 14 residues in the CDR3. The V end lost 6 bases, the J end lost 3 bases, and 11 bases lay between the germline ends.

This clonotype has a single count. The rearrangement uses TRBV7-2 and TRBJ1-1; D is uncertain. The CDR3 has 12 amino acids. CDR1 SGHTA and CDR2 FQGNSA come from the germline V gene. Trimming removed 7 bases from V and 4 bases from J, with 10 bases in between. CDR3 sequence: CASNFSGTEAFF. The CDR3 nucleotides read TGTGCCAGCAACTTTTCGGGCACTGAAGCTTTCTTT. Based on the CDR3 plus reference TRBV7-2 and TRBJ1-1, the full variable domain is GAGVSQSPSNKVTEKGKDVELRCDPISGHTALYWYRQSLGQGLEFLIYFQGNSAPDKSGLPSDRFSAERTGGSVSTLTIQRTQQEDSAVYLCASNFSGTEAFFGQGTRLTVV.

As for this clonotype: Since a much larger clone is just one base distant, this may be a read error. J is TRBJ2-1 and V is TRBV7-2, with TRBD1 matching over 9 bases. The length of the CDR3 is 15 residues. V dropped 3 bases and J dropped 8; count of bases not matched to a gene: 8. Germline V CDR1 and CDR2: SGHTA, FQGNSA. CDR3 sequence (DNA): TGTGCCAGCAGCTTTTTATCGGGACAGGGTCATGAGCAGTTCTTC. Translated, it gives CASSFLSGQGHEQFF.

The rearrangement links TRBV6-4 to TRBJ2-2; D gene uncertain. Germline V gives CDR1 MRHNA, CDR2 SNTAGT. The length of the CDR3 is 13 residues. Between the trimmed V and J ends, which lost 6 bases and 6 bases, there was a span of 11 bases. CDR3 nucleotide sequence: TGTGCCAGCAGCGCCACCATTCCCGGGGAGCTGTTTTTT. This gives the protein CASSATIPGELFF.

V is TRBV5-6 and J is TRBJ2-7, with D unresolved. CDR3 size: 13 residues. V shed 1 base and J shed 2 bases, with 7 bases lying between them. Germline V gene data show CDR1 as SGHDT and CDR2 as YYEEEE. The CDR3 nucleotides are TGTGCCAGCAGCTTGATAACTCCCTACGAGCAGTACTTC. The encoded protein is CASSLITPYEQYF.

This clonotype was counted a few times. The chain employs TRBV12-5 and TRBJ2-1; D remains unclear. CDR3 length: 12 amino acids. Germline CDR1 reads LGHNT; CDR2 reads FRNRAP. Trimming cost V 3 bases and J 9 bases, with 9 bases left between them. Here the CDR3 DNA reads TGTGCTAGTGGTTTTATGGAAGGTGAGCAGTTCTTC. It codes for CASGFMEGEQFF.

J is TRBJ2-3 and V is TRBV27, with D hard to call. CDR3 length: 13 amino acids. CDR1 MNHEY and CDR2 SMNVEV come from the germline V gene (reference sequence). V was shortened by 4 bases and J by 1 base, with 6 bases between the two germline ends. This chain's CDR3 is CASSYWGTDTQYF. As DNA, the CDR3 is TGTGCCAGCAGTTATTGGGGCACAGATACGCAGTATTTT.

The CDR3, as DNA: TGTGCCAGTAGTATTTATGGCAGGGGAATTGAAGCTTTCTTT. Translated: CASSIYGRGIEAFF. The chain combines TRBV19 with TRBJ1-1, with D perhaps TRBD1 (6 bases). Per the germline V gene, CDR1 is LNHDA and CDR2 is SQIVND (reference sequence). The germline V and J ends were trimmed by 3 bases and 7 bases, with 15 bases remaining between them. The CDR3 contains 14 residues.

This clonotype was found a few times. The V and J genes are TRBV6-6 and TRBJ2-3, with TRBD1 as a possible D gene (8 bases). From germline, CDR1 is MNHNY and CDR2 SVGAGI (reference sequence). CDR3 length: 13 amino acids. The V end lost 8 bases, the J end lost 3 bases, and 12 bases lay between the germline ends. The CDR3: CASYRGGTDTQYF. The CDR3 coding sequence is TGTGCCAGCTACAGGGGGGGAACAGATACGCAGTATTTT.

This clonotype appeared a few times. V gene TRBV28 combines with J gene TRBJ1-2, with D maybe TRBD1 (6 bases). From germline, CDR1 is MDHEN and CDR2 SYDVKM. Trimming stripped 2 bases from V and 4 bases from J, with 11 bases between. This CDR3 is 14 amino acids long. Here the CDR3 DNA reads TGTGCCAGCAGTTTACACAGGGCAACCTATGGCTACACCTTC. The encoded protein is CASSLHRATYGYTF.

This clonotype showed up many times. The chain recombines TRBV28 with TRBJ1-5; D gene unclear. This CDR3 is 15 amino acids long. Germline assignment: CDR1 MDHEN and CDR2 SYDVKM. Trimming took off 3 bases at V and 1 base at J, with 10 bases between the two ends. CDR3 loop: CASSFILLSNQPQHF. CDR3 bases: TGTGCCAGCAGTTTTATTTTGTTGAGCAATCAGCCCCAGCATTTT.

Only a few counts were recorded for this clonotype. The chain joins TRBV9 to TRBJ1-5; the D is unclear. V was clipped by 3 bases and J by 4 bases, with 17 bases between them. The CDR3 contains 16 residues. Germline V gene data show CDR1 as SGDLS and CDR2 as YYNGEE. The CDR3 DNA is TGTGCCAGCAGCGGACCCTCAGGCAGCCTAAATCAGCCCCAGCATTTT. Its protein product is CASSGPSGSLNQPQHF. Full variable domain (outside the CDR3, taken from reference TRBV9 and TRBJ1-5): DSGVTQTPKHLITATGQRVTLRCSPRSGDLSVYWYQQSLDQGLQFLIQYYNGEERAKGNILERFSAQQFPDLHSELNLSSLELGDSALYFCASSGPSGSLNQPQHFGDGTRLSIL.